The 20 T cell receptor beta chains below come from one sample, sequenced in a study of T cell responses to AZD1222 COVID-19 vaccine. Profiled with immunoSEQ multiplex PCR; TCRdb holds only in-frame clones, not every one. The sample records some 130,000 clones, less than 90% being singletons. This sample comprised peripheral blood, obtained on day 0 of AZD1222 vaccination. The receptors originated from an adult in good health.

A note on this clone: An end of the junction differs from the germline gene, which may be a read error. This sequence joins TRBV28 and TRBJ2-1, with a weak D call TRBD2 (6 bases). From germline, CDR1 is MDHEN and CDR2 SYDVKM. This CDR3 spans 15 amino acids. The CDR3 region is CASRPPGGPYSEQFF. CDR3 sequence (DNA): TGTGCCAGCAGACCTCCAGGAGGGCCCTACAGTGAGCAGTTCTTC. The full variable domain, in which reference TRBV28 and TRBJ2-1 provide the parts outside the CDR3, is DVKVTQSSRYLVKRTGEKVFLECVQDMDHENMFWYRQDPGLGLRLIYFSYDVKMKEKGDIPEGYSVSREKKERFSLILESASTNQTSMYLCASRPPGGPYSEQFFGPGTRLTVL.

CDR3 amino acids: CASSPTGGYRYGYTF. The CDR3 coding sequence is TGTGCCAGCAGTCCCACAGGGGGCTATAGGTATGGCTACACCTTC. V gene TRBV28 combines with J gene TRBJ1-2, with 9 bases aligning to TRBD1. V lost 5 bases, J lost 5 bases, and 9 bases stayed unmatched. This CDR3 has 15 amino acids. Germline CDR1 is MDHEN and CDR2 is SYDVKM.

This chain connects TRBV28 to TRBJ2-5; tentatively, D is TRBD1 (6 bases). CDR3 length equals 15 residues. V was clipped by 2 bases and J by 0 bases, with 10 bases between them. Looked up from germline, CDR1 is MDHEN and CDR2 is SYDVKM. The CDR3 nucleotides are TGTGCCAGCAGTTTAGCCGGGACATACCAAGAGACCCAGTACTTC. It codes for CASSLAGTYQETQYF.

This chain uses TRBV14 with TRBJ2-3; D gene unclear. In germline, CDR1 is SGHDN, CDR2 FVKESK. The CDR3 is 17 residues long. Trimming took 2 bases from V and 5 from J, leaving 20 bases between them. The CDR3 protein is CASSQTKLSASRDTQYF. Written as DNA, the CDR3 is TGTGCCAGCAGCCAAACAAAGCTCTCAGCCTCCCGAGATACGCAGTATTTT.

This rearrangement joins TRBV7-3 to TRBJ2-3, with 10 positions matching TRBD2. This CDR3 region has 15 residues. CDR1 and CDR2 (germline): SGHTA, FQGTGA. V gave up 2 bases and J gave up 4 bases; unmatched junction bases: 3. DNA for the CDR3: TGTGCCAGCAGCTTATCTAGCGGGAGAGCAGATACGCAGTATTTT. Translating it yields CASSLSSGRADTQYF.

This chain joins TRBV24-1 and TRBJ2-7; 7 nucleotides match TRBD1. The CDR3 runs 13 residues. Trimming at V came to 1 base and at J to 5 bases, leaving 1 base not matched to a gene. Germline CDR1 KGHDR, CDR2 SFDVKD. CDR3 amino acids: CATSDFQGDEQYF. The CDR3 region has the DNA TGTGCCACCAGTGATTTCCAGGGGGACGAGCAGTACTTC.

This chain links TRBV19 with TRBJ1-1; no definite D call. CDR3 size: 12 residues. The germline V gene encodes CDR1 LNHDA and CDR2 SQIVND (reference sequence). Between the trimmed V and J ends, which lost 8 bases and 0 bases, there was a span of 7 bases. This CDR3 reads CASSTLNTEAFF. The CDR3 DNA follows: TGTGCCAGTTCCACACTGAACACTGAAGCTTTCTTT.

This rearrangement joins TRBV3-1 (or the pseudogene TRBV3-2) to TRBJ2-7; D might be TRBD2 (5 bases). The CDR3 is 14 residues long. With 4 bases removed from V and 5 bases from J, the gap between germline ends came to 15 bases. Germline CDR1 is LGHDT and CDR2 is YNNKEL (reference sequence). CDR3 residues: CASSLWPDGDEQYF. Here the CDR3 DNA reads TGTGCCAGCAGCCTCTGGCCGGACGGGGACGAGCAGTACTTC.

The J gene is TRBJ2-3, the V gene TRBV7-6, with D perhaps matching TRBD2 (6 bases). The germline V and J ends were trimmed by 4 bases and 0 bases, with 11 bases remaining between them. This CDR3 region has 15 residues. CDR1 and CDR2 (germline): SGHVS, FNYEAQ. The CDR3 spells CASSSTSRSTDTQYF. In DNA, the CDR3 is TGTGCCAGCAGCTCCACTAGCCGGAGCACAGATACGCAGTATTTT.

The chain employs TRBV19 and TRBJ2-1; 13 nucleotides agree with TRBD2. Germline assignment: CDR1 LNHDA and CDR2 SQIVND (reference sequence). The CDR3 covers 15 residues. Losses at the gene ends were 3 bases for V and 7 bases for J; bases not matched to a gene: 3. CDR3 DNA: TGTGCCAGTAGTATGACTAGCGGGAGGTGGAATGAGCAGTTCTTC. Translated, it gives CASSMTSGRWNEQFF.

This chain links TRBV5-6 with TRBJ2-3; 10 nucleotides agree with TRBD1. V lost 4 bases, J lost 6 bases, and 14 bases stayed unmatched. Germline V gives CDR1 SGHDT, CDR2 YYEEEE. The CDR3 spans 17 residues. CDR3 protein: CASSPTDRGLQGDTQYF. CDR3 sequence (DNA): TGTGCCAGCAGCCCTACCGACAGGGGGCTACAGGGCGATACGCAGTATTTT.

V usage is TRBV5-6 and J usage is TRBJ2-7; the D is unclear. This CDR3 contains 14 residues. Trimming pared 3 bases from V and 0 bases from J, leaving 10 bases between. Germline CDR1 is SGHDT and CDR2 is YYEEEE. The CDR3 sequence: CASSSVQTSYEQYF. DNA of the CDR3: TGTGCCAGCAGCTCGGTTCAAACCTCCTACGAGCAGTACTTC.

This chain links TRBV6-1 with TRBJ1-5; D possibly corresponds to TRBD1 (5 bases). Per germline, CDR1 MNHNS and CDR2 SASEGT. The CDR3 loop spans 14 amino acids. The ends were cut back, 2 bases at V and 1 base at J, with 6 bases in the middle. The CDR3 protein is CASSEQGSNQPQHF. CDR3 DNA sequence: TGTGCCAGCAGTGAACAGGGCAGCAATCAGCCCCAGCATTTT.

The V and J genes are TRBV15 and TRBJ2-7, with D possibly matching TRBD2 (5 bases). Germline loops: CDR1 LNHNV, CDR2 YYDKDF (reference sequence). This CDR3 is 14 amino acids long. The V end lost 5 bases, the J end lost 4 bases, and 15 bases lay between the germline ends. The CDR3 region is CATSQRAAAYEQYF. CDR3 DNA: TGTGCCACCAGCCAGAGGGCGGCAGCGTACGAGCAGTACTTC.

CDR3 region: CASSQDRGRRGYTF. The CDR3 DNA follows: TGTGCCAGCAGCCAGGACAGGGGGCGTAGGGGCTACACCTTC. The rearrangement links TRBV2 to TRBJ1-2; 11 bases map to TRBD1. V lost 6 bases and J lost 8; bases outside the gene matches: 8. This CDR3 is 14 amino acids long. The germline V gene encodes CDR1 SNHLY and CDR2 FYNNEI.

The rearrangement links TRBV7-6 to TRBJ2-7; TRBD2 matches 10 bases. Germline V gene sequence: CDR1 SGHVS, CDR2 FNYEAQ. The CDR3 sequence is 18 residues long. V was clipped by 1 base and J by 2 bases; unmatched bases: 11. This CDR3 reads CASSLVRAGGPLTYEQYF. The DNA for the CDR3 is TGTGCCAGCAGCTTAGTTCGAGCGGGAGGGCCCCTCACCTACGAGCAGTACTTC.

The chain employs TRBV11-2 and TRBJ1-2; D might be TRBD1 (6 bases). CDR1 is SGHAT, CDR2 FQNNGV, per germline. This CDR3 has 14 residues. Trimming shortened V by 3 bases and J by 7 bases, and 15 bases separated the two germline ends. CDR3 DNA: TGTGCCAGCAGCTTCTCTCGGGGGGCAAGTGGCTACACCTTC. This sequence encodes CASSFSRGASGYTF.

The chain links TRBV10-2 to TRBJ1-6; D not resolved. CDR3 length: 14 amino acids. Germline V gene lookup returns CDR1 WSHSY and CDR2 SAAADI. Deletions cut 5 bases from V and 10 bases from J, with 15 bases between. CDR3 sequence (DNA): TGCGCCAGCAGTCCGACGGAGGGTTTCTCACCCCTCCACTTT. Translating it yields CASSPTEGFSPLHF.

This chain uses TRBV28 with TRBJ1-4, with a tentative D call TRBD1 (6 bases). The CDR3 is made up of 14 amino acids. Germline CDR1 MDHEN, CDR2 SYDVKM. The V gene lost 7 bases and the J gene lost 6 bases, with 15 bases spanning the gap. The CDR3 DNA reads TGTGCCAGCACCGTCGGGGGGGGCGATGAAAAACTGTTTTTT. It codes for CASTVGGGDEKLFF.

The chain couples TRBV6-1 to TRBJ2-7, with unresolved D. Germline V gene lookup returns CDR1 MNHNS and CDR2 SASEGT. Between the trimmed V and J ends, which lost 1 base and 3 bases, there was a span of 7 bases. CDR3 length: 13 amino acids. This CDR3 is CASSEGLNYEQYF. DNA for the CDR3: TGTGCCAGCAGTGAAGGCCTTAACTACGAGCAGTACTTC.